The 24 T cell receptor beta chains below come from one sample, sequenced in a study of a mutant IDH1 vaccine in newly diagnosed glioma. The table came from immunoSEQ multiplex PCR; TCRdb's copy has only in-frame clones and leaves some out. The data show about 33,000 clones, around 85% seen once. These receptors have no identified antigens. Time point here: week 5, during vaccination. One vaccine dose held 300 ug of mutant IDH1 20-mer peptide and came with topical imiquimod. The source material was PBMCs, sampled from a glioma patient whose treatment included an IDH1 peptide vaccine. The receptors stem from a man under 40 with glioma.

The rearrangement uses TRBV9 and TRBJ2-1, with 10 bases aligning to TRBD2. V dropped 0 bases and J dropped 7; count of bases not matched to a gene: 10. This CDR3 comprises 17 residues. Germline V gene data show CDR1 as SGDLS and CDR2 as YYNGEE. The CDR3: CASSVEVAGGKYNEQFF. The CDR3 DNA follows: TGTGCCAGCAGCGTAGAGGTAGCGGGAGGTAAATATAATGAGCAGTTCTTC.

The CDR3 sequence is CASSSISGGFTEAFF. CDR3 coding DNA: TGTGCCAGCAGCTCCATTTCAGGGGGCTTCACTGAAGCTTTCTTT. The chain uses TRBV11-2 and TRBJ1-1; 8 positions agree with TRBD1. The germline V gene has CDR1 SGHAT and CDR2 FQNNGV. This CDR3 spans 15 amino acids. V dropped 4 bases and J dropped 4; count of bases not matched to a gene: 8. The whole variable domain, remainder taken from reference TRBV11-2 and TRBJ1-1, is EAGVAQSPRYKIIEKRQSVAFWCNPISGHATLYWYQQILGQGPKLLIQFQNNGVVDDSQLPKDRFSAERLKGVDSTLKIQPAKLEDSAVYLCASSSISGGFTEAFFGQGTRLTVV.

The chain employs TRBV6-5 and TRBJ2-7, with 7 bases that match TRBD2. With 3 bases clipped from V and 0 bases from J, the junction kept 2 bases outside the gene matches. CDR3 size: 14 residues. CDR1 MNHEY and CDR2 SVGAGI come from the germline V gene. In DNA, the CDR3 is TGTGCCAGCAGTTATACTAGCGACTCCTACGAGCAGTACTTC. Translated: CASSYTSDSYEQYF.

This sequence joins TRBV18 and TRBJ2-1; tentative D call: TRBD2 (6 bases). CDR1 is KGHSH and CDR2 is LQKENI in the germline V gene. The CDR3 runs to 16 residues. The V gene lost 2 bases and the J gene lost 9 bases, with 20 bases spanning the gap. CDR3 in DNA: TGTGCCAGCTCACCAAATGCAGGGTCCGGGGGTCGTGAGCAGTTCTTC. As protein: CASSPNAGSGGREQFF. The full variable domain, in which reference TRBV18 and TRBJ2-1 provide the parts outside the CDR3, is NAGVMQNPRHLVRRRGQEARLRCSPMKGHSHVYWYRQLPEEGLKFMVYLQKENIIDESGMPKERFSAEFPKEGPSILRIQQVVRGDSAAYFCASSPNAGSGGREQFFGPGTRLTVL.

The table lists this clone with a count of one. The chain is built from TRBV7-9 and TRBJ2-1; D call uncertain. The germline V gene encodes CDR1 SEHNR and CDR2 FQNEAQ (reference sequence). The V end lost 4 bases, the J end lost 1 base, and 11 bases lay between the germline ends. The CDR3 loop spans 15 amino acids. CDR3 in DNA: TGTGCCAGCAGCTCACCGACTGGTTCCTACAATGAGCAGTTCTTC. Translation gives CASSSPTGSYNEQFF.

The chain combines TRBV19 with TRBJ1-1; D may be TRBD1 (5 bases). The germline V and J ends were trimmed by 6 bases and 1 base, with 21 bases remaining between them. CDR3 length equals 17 residues. CDR1 and CDR2 from the germline V gene are LNHDA and SQIVND (reference sequence). The CDR3 DNA reads TGTGCCAGTAGGAATTCTCCGGGACGCAAAAAGAACACTGAAGCTTTCTTT. Its translation is CASRNSPGRKKNTEAFF.

This clone was detected a few times. The CDR3 DNA sequence: TGTGCCAGCAGCTTAGCGGTTATCTACAATGAGCAGTTCTTC. As protein: CASSLAVIYNEQFF. The rearrangement joins TRBV7-9 to TRBJ2-1; unclear D gene. This CDR3 region has 14 residues. The germline V gene has CDR1 SEHNR and CDR2 FQNEAQ (reference sequence). V lost 0 bases, J lost 3 bases, and 6 bases lay in between.

The rearrangement links TRBV10-3 to TRBJ2-4; TRBD1 aligns across 7 bases. The CDR3 sequence is 12 residues long. The V segment lost 5 bases and the J segment 10 bases; nucleotides outside the gene matches: 5. Germline CDR1 reads ENHRY; CDR2 reads SYGVKD. CDR3 in DNA: TGTGCCATCAGTTTTACAGGGGAGATTCAGTACTTC. This sequence encodes CAISFTGEIQYF.

The table lists this clone with a few counts. The J gene is TRBJ1-2, the V gene TRBV5-1; the D is unclear. This CDR3 has 13 amino acids. Germline loops: CDR1 SGHRS, CDR2 YFSETQ. V was cut by 0 bases and J by 6 bases, with 9 bases left in between. The CDR3, as DNA: TGCGCCAGCAGCTTGGGGGCAGAGGATGGCTACACCTTC. Protein sequence: CASSLGAEDGYTF.

The rearrangement joins TRBV28 to TRBJ1-5; D remains ambiguous. Trimming took 1 base from V and 4 from J, leaving 5 bases between them. This CDR3 comprises 13 residues. Germline V gives CDR1 MDHEN, CDR2 SYDVKM. The CDR3 sequence is CASSLSLNQPQHF. The DNA for the CDR3 is TGTGCCAGCAGTTTATCCCTTAATCAGCCCCAGCATTTT.

V gene TRBV6-6 combines with J gene TRBJ1-5, with TRBD1 as a possible D gene (5 bases). Looked up from germline, CDR1 is MNHNY and CDR2 is SVGAGI (reference sequence). The CDR3 spans 15 residues. Trimming removed 6 bases from V and 0 bases from J, with 12 bases in between. The CDR3 DNA reads as TGTGCCAGCAGCAAGACAGAATATAGCAATCAGCCCCAGCATTTT. Protein sequence: CASSKTEYSNQPQHF.

V usage is TRBV14 and J usage is TRBJ2-3; 8 bases are shared with TRBD2. The J segment lost 7 bases and the V segment lost 2 bases, leaving 8 bases of the junction unmatched. Germline V gene sequence: CDR1 SGHDN, CDR2 FVKESK. CDR3 length equals 15 residues. The CDR3 is CASSQSLSGVYTQYF. The CDR3 nucleotides read TGTGCCAGCAGCCAAAGTCTTAGCGGGGTATATACGCAGTATTTT.

The gene calls are TRBV2 and TRBJ2-7; possible D gene TRBD2, 5 bases. Trimming pared 5 bases from V and 3 bases from J, leaving 5 bases between. This CDR3 spans 11 amino acids. The germline gives CDR1 SNHLY, CDR2 FYNNEI. This chain's CDR3 is CASSTSYEQYF. DNA for the CDR3: TGTGCCAGCAGTACTAGCTACGAGCAGTACTTC.

The CDR3 protein is CASGLGGFQPQHF. The DNA of the CDR3 is TGTGCCAGTGGACTGGGGGGCTTTCAGCCCCAGCATTTT. V is TRBV19 and J is TRBJ1-5; tentatively, D is TRBD1 (6 bases). The CDR3 is 13 residues long. Between the trimmed V and J ends, which lost 8 bases and 6 bases, there was a span of 14 bases. Germline V lookup: CDR1 LNHDA, CDR2 SQIVND (reference sequence). The variable domain in full, with the rest retrieved from reference TRBV19 and TRBJ1-5, is DGGITQSPKYLFRKEGQNVTLSCEQNLNHDAMYWYRQDPGQGLRLIYYSQIVNDFQKGDIAEGYSVSREKKESFPLTVTSAQKNPTAFYLCASGLGGFQPQHFGDGTRLSIL.

The count of this clone is one. V is TRBV30 and J is TRBJ1-4; the match to TRBD1 covers 10 bases. This CDR3 region has 14 residues. The V segment lost 3 bases and the J segment 7 bases; nucleotides outside the gene matches: 5. Germline-derived CDR1 and CDR2 are GTSNPN and SVGIG (reference sequence). The CDR3 loop is CAWSAGTGVEKLFF. CDR3 nucleotides: TGTGCCTGGAGCGCCGGGACAGGGGTTGAAAAACTGTTTTTT.

The chain links TRBV7-8 to TRBJ2-5; perhaps TRBD2 as D (5 bases). Trimming stripped 6 bases from V and 2 bases from J, with 13 bases between. Germline V gene data show CDR1 as SGHVS and CDR2 as FQNEAQ. CDR3 length: 14 residues. CDR3 nucleotide sequence: TGTGCCAGCAGATCACCGGGATTTCAAGAGACCCAGTACTTC. Translating gives CASRSPGFQETQYF.

This clone came up a few times. The rearrangement links TRBV6-1 to TRBJ1-4; the D gene is possibly TRBD1 (6 bases). V was cut by 4 bases and J by 7 bases, with 19 bases left in between. The CDR3 extends over 16 amino acids. Germline CDR1 and CDR2: MNHNS and SASEGT. The CDR3, as DNA: TGTGCCAGCAGTGCCGGCCTGGACAGCCAGGGTGAAAAACTGTTTTTT. This encodes CASSAGLDSQGEKLFF.

This clone was seen more than once but under ten times. The chain couples TRBV29-1 to TRBJ1-1, with a tentative D call TRBD1 (6 bases). Germline V lookup: CDR1 SQVTM, CDR2 ANQGSEA. CDR3 length: 10 amino acids. The CDR3 sequence is CSTRGTEAFF. The CDR3 bases are TGCAGTACCAGGGGAACTGAAGCTTTCTTT.

This clone showed up just a few times. The rearrangement links TRBV30 to TRBJ1-1; no clear D gene. CDR3 length: 13 amino acids. Trimming pared 5 bases from V and 1 base from J, leaving 11 bases between. Germline V gene lookup returns CDR1 GTSNPN and CDR2 SVGIG (reference sequence). The CDR3 sequence is CAWSPRSNTEAFF. The CDR3 bases are TGTGCCTGGTCCCCTCGCTCGAACACTGAAGCTTTCTTT.

V gene TRBV19 combines with J gene TRBJ2-7; 10 nucleotides align to TRBD1. V lost 4 bases and J lost 6; bases outside the gene matches: 3. The CDR3 spans 13 residues. Per the germline V gene, CDR1 is LNHDA and CDR2 is SQIVND (reference sequence). CDR3 coding DNA: TGTGCCAGTAGTACCTGGACAGGGGGCGAGCAGTACTTC. Protein product: CASSTWTGGEQYF.

The V gene is TRBV7-2, the J gene TRBJ1-2; weak D call: TRBD1 (5 bases). Trimming took off 0 bases at V and 4 bases at J, with 12 bases between the two ends. Germline CDR1 is SGHTA and CDR2 is FQGNSA. The CDR3 has 15 residues. The CDR3 region has the DNA TGTGCCAGCAGCTTAGCTGGGCAGGGACCCTATGGCTACACCTTC. This encodes CASSLAGQGPYGYTF.

The genes are TRBV5-5 and TRBJ1-1; D is undetermined. This CDR3 has 13 residues. V gave up 4 bases and J gave up 1 base, with 8 bases separating them. Germline CDR1 reads SGHKS; CDR2 reads YYEKEE (reference sequence). CDR3 bases: TGTGCCAGCAGCCCCATCCCGAACACTGAAGCTTTCTTT. It yields the protein CASSPIPNTEAFF.

V usage is TRBV30 and J usage is TRBJ1-5; the D gene is possibly TRBD1 (5 bases). The germline CDR1 and CDR2 sequences are GTSNPN and SVGIG (reference sequence). The ends were cut back, 3 bases at V and 1 base at J, with 10 bases in the middle. The CDR3 spans 14 residues. The CDR3 sequence is CAWSKGFSNQPQHF. CDR3 nucleotides: TGTGCCTGGAGCAAGGGGTTCAGCAATCAGCCCCAGCATTTT.

This chain uses TRBV10-3 with TRBJ1-4; tentative D call: TRBD1 (6 bases). The CDR3 is 13 amino acids. CDR1 and CDR2 (germline): ENHRY, SYGVKD. The V end lost 6 bases, the J end lost 4 bases, and 9 bases lay between the germline ends. CDR3 sequence: CAIRRDNNEKLFF. The DNA for the CDR3 is TGTGCCATCAGGCGGGACAATAATGAAAAACTGTTTTTT.